This T cell receptor (beta chain) was captured in a study of shared clonotypes between healthy human individuals. The naive CD8 fraction comprised CD45RO-negative cells positively selected for CCR7 and excluded terminally differentiated effector memory CD45RA+ cells. This clone was recorded once. What it binds is not known. Broader study findings: Rarefaction analysis demonstrated incomplete sorted-subset sequencing notwithstanding large depth.

Libraries were prepared by immunoSEQ multiplex PCR; TCRdb keeps only in-frame clonotypes and omits some of them. The sample includes around 1,900,000 clones, about 93% of them seen just once. This TCR derives from a man aged 18 to 29 in good health. Some clones in this sample may be carry-over from other donors' samples. Material: naive CD8+ T cells from PBMCs.

CDR3 protein: CASSYSSWLDAEQYF. CDR3 in DNA: TGTGCCAGCAGTTACTCGAGTTGGCTAGACGCCGAGCAGTACTTC. The rearrangement uses TRBV6-5 and TRBJ2-7; no clear D. Trimming stripped 0 bases from V and 6 bases from J, with 15 bases between. Per germline, CDR1 MNHEY and CDR2 SVGAGI. The CDR3 is made up of 15 amino acids.